This T cell receptor beta chain was obtained from a study of blood T cell repertoires in COVID-19. Overall study context: COVID-19 samples, acute and convalescent, were from the United States, Italy and Spain. T cells, B-cell-depleted T cells, or PBMCs provided the cDNA or gDNA that served as material.

The length of the CDR3 is 15 residues. Germline-derived CDR1 and CDR2 are SGHTS and YDEGEE. Trimming removed 5 bases from V and 3 bases from J; junction bases left unmatched: 8. Original processing notes: Amplification with reference gene primers provided the estimates of nucleated cell counts. This table comes from immunoSEQ multiplex PCR, and its TCRdb copy is limited to in-frame clones, with some not included. The V and J calls and clone size are taken from that table; D and trimming were inferred from the DNA. The sample has 200,000 to 250,000 clones, roughly 81% seen once. This rearrangement joins TRBV5-8 to TRBJ1-5, with 7 nucleotides matching TRBD1. The source of this sequence is a woman between 50 and 59 years old with active or convalescent COVID-19. Sequencing was done on a sample of peripheral blood. The CDR3: CASRSRTGLNQPQHF. The CDR3 DNA reads as TGTGCCAGCAGATCTCGGACAGGACTCAATCAGCCCCAGCATTTT.